This record looks at one TCR beta chain sequence and its context. Its antigen is not known. The record originates from a study of post-analysis software for immune sequencing data. Study-wide findings and caveats: Higher frequency in patients than in controls was seen for roughly five TRBV segments, with TRBV5-6, TRBV5-1 and TRBV20-1 among them. Controls showed significantly higher normalized Chao1 diversity than did multiple sclerosis patients.

V dropped 3 bases and J dropped 4; count of bases not matched to a gene: 5. This CDR3 region has 13 residues. Germline assignment: CDR1 DFQATT and CDR2 SNEGSKA (reference sequence). Every TCR beta cDNA library bore unique molecular identifiers. TCRdb re-derived calls from the PCR reads in MiXCR, one entry per CDR3 protein. The table includes about 770,000 distinct CDR3 sequences, 46% detected once. Sequenced: blood. The receptor was derived from a girl between 5 and 17 years old with multiple sclerosis. The J gene is TRBJ1-2, the V gene TRBV20-1; 7 bases align to TRBD1. The chain's CDR3 is CSASSTGTYGYTF. CDR3 nucleotide sequence: TGCAGTGCTAGTTCGACAGGGACCTATGGCTACACCTTC.